The subject of this entry is one TCR beta chain. The CDR3 consists of 15 residues. The V gene end was trimmed by 4 bases and the J gene end by 8 bases; junction bases not matched to a gene: 11. Germline loops: CDR1 WSHSY, CDR2 SAAADI. Authors' analysis steps: Cell counts per sample came from amplifying reference gene primers. Data came from immunoSEQ multiplex PCR; TCRdb stores just in-frame clones and leaves some out. Clonal size and the V and J genes are those of that table, whereas D and trimming came from the DNA. In the table there are about 370,000 clones, 89% of which are singletons. A Seattle source enrolled patients during active infection and followed them longitudinally. This entry comes from a study of blood T cell repertoires in COVID-19. Across the whole study: Specimens from acute and convalescent COVID-19 originated in the United States, Italy and Spain. PBMCs, B-cell-depleted T cells, or T cells provided the cDNA or gDNA that made up the material.

The chain combines TRBV10-2 with TRBJ2-4; TRBD1 matches 7 bases. The sequenced material came from peripheral blood. This clonotype was sampled from a woman aged 25 to 39 with COVID-19, enrolled during active disease. In DNA, the CDR3 is TGCGCCAGCAGTGCGGGACAGTCGGGCAGTGACATTCAGTACTTC. Encoded protein: CASSAGQSGSDIQYF.